The sample holds one count of the clone carrying this T cell receptor beta chain. This specimen belongs to a study of blood T cell repertoires in COVID-19. As for the study in general: The cDNA or gDNA used as material had been derived from T cells, B-cell-depleted T cells, or PBMCs.

Original handling: Quantification of nucleated cells was approximated via reference gene primer amplification. Profiled with immunoSEQ multiplex PCR; TCRdb holds only in-frame clones, not every one. V, J and clone size are those of that table, while D and trimming were read from the DNA. Counted here are about 25,000 clones, around 86% occurring once; the ten biggest clones make up roughly 4.8%. The sample was peripheral blood. This TCR derives from a man over 45 with active COVID-19.

The CDR3 DNA reads as TGTGCCAGCAGCTCCTCCGGAGCGCAGGGGGCAGATACGCAGTATTTT. Protein sequence: CASSSSGAQGADTQYF. The chain recombines TRBV7-3 with TRBJ2-3, with 7 bases that match TRBD1. The V segment lost 4 bases and the J segment 4 bases; nucleotides outside the gene matches: 11. The CDR3 is 16 residues long. CDR1 and CDR2 from the germline V gene are SGHTA and FQGTGA.